The 14 T cell receptor beta chains given below trace back to one sample, sequenced in a study of control samples from healthy donors and cancer patients. Profiling relied on immunoSEQ multiplex PCR, and the TCRdb table lists in-frame clones only, not all of them. Of roughly 90,000 clones listed, more than 80% are singletons. The sequenced material came from blood. These receptors came from a woman aged 25 to 45 in good health.

This clone appeared once. J is TRBJ1-2 and V is TRBV4-1, with D maybe TRBD1 (6 bases). CDR3 length: 15 amino acids. Germline values: CDR1 MGHRA, CDR2 YSYEKL. V shed 4 bases and J shed 8 bases, with 20 bases lying between them. The CDR3 nucleotides read TGCGCCAGCAGCCCAAGAAGAGGAAACAGGGACGGCTACACCTTC. This sequence encodes CASSPRRGNRDGYTF.

The chain has TRBV3-1 (or the pseudogene TRBV3-2) and TRBJ2-5; D is unclear. Looked up from germline, CDR1 is LGHDT and CDR2 is YNNKEL (reference sequence). CDR3 size: 13 residues. V gave up 0 bases and J gave up 3 bases, with 5 bases separating them. The CDR3 region has the DNA TGTGCCAGCAGCCAAGATCTGAAAGAGACCCAGTACTTC. It codes for CASSQDLKETQYF.

This clone was seen a few times. J is TRBJ2-7 and V is TRBV12-3 or TRBV12-4; no firm D call. The length of the CDR3 is 13 residues. Trimming took 3 bases from V and 5 from J, leaving 11 bases between them. The CDR3 reads CASSFPGTHEQYF. CDR3 coding DNA: TGTGCCAGCAGTTTTCCGGGTACCCACGAGCAGTACTTC.

This chain joins TRBV11-2 and TRBJ2-1; the D gene is possibly TRBD2 (6 bases). The germline V gene has CDR1 SGHAT and CDR2 FQNNGV. Trimming cost V 5 bases and J 6 bases, with 14 bases left between them. This CDR3 comprises 14 residues. CDR3 DNA sequence: TGTGCCAGCAGCGCCCGGGAGCCCTCCAATGAGCAGTTCTTC. It encodes CASSAREPSNEQFF.

A single count supports this clone. The V call is TRBV27, the J call TRBJ2-1; the D is unclear. V lost 6 bases and J 9 bases, leaving 15 bases between the germline ends. CDR1 and CDR2 (germline): MNHEY, SMNVEV (reference sequence). The CDR3 contains 13 residues. The CDR3 nucleotides read TGTGCCAGCAGGCGGCGGCCGGCGGCTGAGCAGTTCTTC. Encoded protein: CASRRRPAAEQFF.

The chain employs TRBV19 and TRBJ2-1; D possibly corresponds to TRBD2 (6 bases). Trimming left V 7 bases short and J 0 bases short, with 10 bases between. The CDR3 spans 14 residues. The germline gives CDR1 LNHDA, CDR2 SQIVND (reference sequence). CDR3 nucleotide sequence: TGTGCCAGTATTGGGGGGATCTCCTACAATGAGCAGTTCTTC. This translates into CASIGGISYNEQFF.

V usage is TRBV28 and J usage is TRBJ2-2; a weak D match, TRBD1 (6 bases). The V gene's germline CDR1 is MDHEN and CDR2 SYDVKM. V lost 6 bases to trimming and J lost 7 bases, with 15 bases between them. The CDR3 sequence is 14 residues long. This CDR3 reads CASRPTGLVGELFF. In DNA form, the CDR3 reads TGTGCCAGCAGACCGACAGGTTTGGTCGGGGAGCTGTTTTTT.

The rearrangement joins TRBV7-9 to TRBJ2-2, with 9 positions matching TRBD1. Trimming took 4 bases from V and 7 from J; bases not matched to a gene: 10. This CDR3 region has 16 residues. CDR1 and CDR2 from the germline V gene are SEHNR and FQNEAQ (reference sequence). CDR3 sequence reads: CASSSPGTGIIGELFF. The CDR3 DNA is TGTGCCAGCAGCTCACCCGGGACAGGGATTATCGGGGAGCTGTTTTTT.

The rearrangement joins TRBV14 to TRBJ2-3; D remains unclear. The CDR3 is made up of 14 amino acids. Germline-derived CDR1 and CDR2 are SGHDN and FVKESK. V was cut by 6 bases and J by 2 bases, with 12 bases left in between. The CDR3 region has the DNA TGTGCCAGCAGAAAGGGAACGAACACAGATACGCAGTATTTT. Translating gives CASRKGTNTDTQYF.

The CDR3 sequence: CASSGAARQGLNQPQHF. CDR3 coding DNA: TGTGCCAGCAGTGGGGCCGCGCGACAGGGGTTAAATCAGCCCCAGCATTTT. The V and J genes are TRBV2 and TRBJ1-5; 8 nucleotides line up with TRBD1. There are 17 residues in the CDR3. The junction had 12 bases not matched to a gene; V was cut back by 4 bases and J by 4 bases. Per the germline V gene, CDR1 is SNHLY and CDR2 is FYNNEI.

The genes are TRBV19 and TRBJ1-3; tentatively, D is TRBD1 (5 bases). Trimming left V 6 bases short and J 8 bases short, with 11 bases between. CDR1 and CDR2 from the germline V gene are LNHDA and SQIVND (reference sequence). This CDR3 is built from 12 residues. CDR3 DNA sequence: TGTGCCAGTAGATGGGGGTCGGACACCATATATTTT. Its protein product is CASRWGSDTIYF.

V gene TRBV5-5 combines with J gene TRBJ1-4, with unresolved D. The CDR3 runs 14 residues. Between the trimmed V and J ends, which lost 0 bases and 8 bases, there was a span of 11 bases. Germline CDR1 and CDR2: SGHKS and YYEKEE (reference sequence). The CDR3 protein is CASSLGNSGEKLFF. The CDR3 DNA reads as TGTGCCAGCAGCTTGGGCAACTCGGGGGAAAAACTGTTTTTT. The whole variable domain, filled in from reference TRBV5-5 and TRBJ1-4, reads DAGVTQSPTHLIKTRGQQVTLRCSPISGHKSVSWYQQVLGQGPQFIFQYYEKEERGRGNFPDRFSARQFPNYSSELNVNALLLGDSALYLCASSLGNSGEKLFFGSGTQLSVL.

On this clone: The germline gene is not matched at one end of the junction; a read error may be the cause. The chain employs TRBV7-7 and TRBJ2-5; D may be TRBD2 (6 bases). CDR3 length equals 15 residues. CDR1 is SSHAT and CDR2 is FNYEAQ in the germline V gene (reference sequence). The CDR3 DNA reads TGTGCTAGCAGCCTTGCCGGGGGTGTTCAAGAGACCCAGTACTTC. Its protein product is CASSLAGGVQETQYF.

J is TRBJ1-4 and V is TRBV28; TRBD1 aligns across 7 bases. V lost 5 bases and J lost 3; bases outside the gene matches: 6. The germline V gene encodes CDR1 MDHEN and CDR2 SYDVKM. The length of the CDR3 is 15 residues. CDR3 loop: CASSLGTVPNEKLFF. CDR3 sequence (DNA): TGTGCCAGCAGTCTTGGGACAGTGCCTAATGAAAAACTGTTTTTT.